The 19 T cell receptor beta chains presented below share a single source sample, sequenced in a study of blood T cell repertoires in COVID-19. TCRdb's copy holds only in-frame clones and misses some; the assay was immunoSEQ multiplex PCR. The sample yields 350,000 to 400,000 clones, about 90% seen once. Sequences were obtained from PBMCs or T cells enriched from blood (not recorded which). These receptor sequences come from a man between 35 and 55 years old in a cohort exposed to, infected with or recovered from COVID-19 (not recorded which).

This chain connects TRBV20-1 to TRBJ2-3, with 15 bases that match TRBD2. CDR3 length: 16 residues. Trimming at V came to 3 bases and at J to 6 bases, leaving 7 bases not matched to a gene. Germline V gives CDR1 DFQATT, CDR2 SNEGSKA (reference sequence). The CDR3 DNA is TGCAGTGCTAGTTTGGGACTAGCGGGAGGCGTGGATACGCAGTATTTT. Protein sequence: CSASLGLAGGVDTQYF.

This chain links TRBV5-1 with TRBJ2-2; D possibly corresponds to TRBD1 (5 bases). Trimming stripped 10 bases from V and 1 base from J, with 17 bases between. CDR3 size: 15 residues. Germline V gives CDR1 SGHRS, CDR2 YFSETQ. DNA for the CDR3: TGCGCCTCCCAGGGAAGCTTAATGAACACCGGGGAGCTGTTTTTT. Encoded protein: CASQGSLMNTGELFF.

V and J are TRBV7-3 and TRBJ2-3; TRBD1 is a possible D gene (5 bases). Germline-derived CDR1 and CDR2 are SGHTA and FQGTGA. The CDR3 extends over 14 amino acids. V was pared by 2 bases and J by 2 bases, with 8 bases between. This chain's CDR3 is CASSLLGATDTQYF. Here the CDR3 DNA reads TGTGCCAGCAGCTTACTAGGGGCCACAGATACGCAGTATTTT. Complete variable domain (other parts from reference TRBV7-3 and TRBJ2-3): GAGVSQTPSNKVTEKGKYVELRCDPISGHTALYWYRQSLGQGPEFLIYFQGTGAADDSGLPNDRFFAVRPEGSVSTLKIQRTERGDSAVYLCASSLLGATDTQYFGPGTRLTVL.

This clone was counted once. This chain joins TRBV9 and TRBJ2-5; a weak D match, TRBD1 (5 bases). Germline V gene lookup returns CDR1 SGDLS and CDR2 YYNGEE. V lost 1 base and J 2 bases, leaving 9 bases between the germline ends. This CDR3 has 14 amino acids. The CDR3 loop is CASSVSQGQETQYF. The CDR3 DNA follows: TGTGCCAGCAGCGTATCTCAGGGACAAGAGACCCAGTACTTC.

The chain uses TRBV29-1 and TRBJ2-1; maybe TRBD1 (5 bases). The CDR3 runs to 15 residues. Germline CDR1 is SQVTM and CDR2 is ANQGSEA. With 3 bases removed from V and 0 bases from J, the gap between germline ends came to 12 bases. The CDR3 DNA reads as TGCAGCGTTGAGTTGGACAAGAGCTCCTACAATGAGCAGTTCTTC. This translates into CSVELDKSSYNEQFF.

This chain connects TRBV24-1 to TRBJ2-1, with no clear D. The germline V gene encodes CDR1 KGHDR and CDR2 SFDVKD. V lost 6 bases to trimming and J lost 8 bases, with 7 bases between them. CDR3 length: 11 residues. The CDR3 nucleotides are TGTGCCACCAGTCACCGCGATGAGCAGTTCTTC. Translated: CATSHRDEQFF.

This sequence joins TRBV7-8 and TRBJ2-7; tentative D call: TRBD1 (6 bases). Per germline, CDR1 SGHVS and CDR2 FQNEAQ. V was cut by 5 bases and J by 6 bases, with 14 bases left in between. This CDR3 has 13 residues. CDR3 DNA sequence: TGTGCCAGCAGCCCACTCACAGGGTCCGAGCAGTACTTC. It encodes CASSPLTGSEQYF.

The CDR3 nucleotides read TGTGCCAGCAGTGGTGAGGGATCGGGCACAGATACGCAGTATTTT. It yields the protein CASSGEGSGTDTQYF. The chain uses TRBV28 and TRBJ2-3; D possibly corresponds to TRBD2 (5 bases). This CDR3 has 15 amino acids. Between the trimmed V and J ends, which lost 5 bases and 1 base, there was a span of 13 bases. The V gene's germline CDR1 is MDHEN and CDR2 SYDVKM.

The chain combines TRBV5-1 with TRBJ2-7, with 7 bases aligning to TRBD1. Germline CDR1 and CDR2: SGHRS and YFSETQ. The CDR3 runs 15 residues. The J segment lost 0 bases and the V segment lost 0 bases, leaving 3 bases of the junction unmatched. The CDR3 here is CASSLAGTASYEQYF. CDR3 DNA sequence: TGCGCCAGCAGCTTGGCCGGGACAGCCTCCTACGAGCAGTACTTC.

This chain joins TRBV18 and TRBJ1-3; 9 nucleotides line up with TRBD1. The trim removed 4 bases at V and 2 bases at J, leaving 0 bases unmatched. CDR3 length: 14 residues. In germline, CDR1 is KGHSH, CDR2 LQKENI. DNA for the CDR3: TGTGCCAGCTCACGGGACAGGGCTGGAAACACCATATATTTT. Protein sequence: CASSRDRAGNTIYF.

This rearrangement joins TRBV11-2 to TRBJ1-1; no firm D call. V dropped 1 base and J dropped 1 base, with 4 bases sitting between them. Germline lookup yields CDR1 SGHAT and CDR2 FQNNGV. The CDR3 totals 13 residues. The CDR3 region is CASSLGENTEAFF. Written as DNA, the CDR3 is TGTGCCAGCAGCTTAGGAGAGAACACTGAAGCTTTCTTT.

CDR3 protein: CASSLVQEYGYTF. The DNA for the CDR3 is TGCGCCAGCAGCTTGGTACAGGAGTATGGCTACACCTTC. The chain has TRBV5-1 and TRBJ1-2, with D perhaps matching TRBD1 (5 bases). Per germline, CDR1 SGHRS and CDR2 YFSETQ. The V gene lost 0 bases and the J gene lost 5 bases, with 8 bases spanning the gap. The CDR3 runs to 13 residues.

Notes on this clone: Other nucleotide sequences from this sample produce the same CDR3. The chain links TRBV19 to TRBJ1-2; perhaps TRBD1 as D (5 bases). The CDR3 length is 13 residues. V shed 5 bases and J shed 4 bases, with 11 bases lying between them. Germline assignment: CDR1 LNHDA and CDR2 SQIVND (reference sequence). DNA for the CDR3: TGTGCCAGTAGTCCCGACAGCTCCTATGGCTACACCTTC. This gives the protein CASSPDSSYGYTF.

The chain couples TRBV27 to TRBJ1-2, with D possibly matching TRBD1 (6 bases). CDR3 length equals 13 residues. Germline V gene lookup returns CDR1 MNHEY and CDR2 SMNVEV (reference sequence). V was clipped by 8 bases and J by 6 bases, with 16 bases between them. For the CDR3, the DNA is TGTGCCAGCCACAGACAGGAGGCCGATGGCTACACCTTC. It translates to CASHRQEADGYTF.

Turning to this clone: In the same sample, other DNA sequences code for this CDR3. This chain uses TRBV19 with TRBJ2-3, with TRBD1 identical over 9 bases. Germline lookup yields CDR1 LNHDA and CDR2 SQIVND (reference sequence). V gave up 5 bases and J gave up 3 bases; unmatched junction bases: 3. The CDR3 sequence is 14 residues long. The CDR3 region is CASSVGQGTDTQYF. The DNA of the CDR3 is TGTGCCAGTAGTGTCGGACAGGGGACAGATACGCAGTATTTT.

This chain joins TRBV23-1 and TRBJ2-7, with TRBD2 as a possible D gene (6 bases). TRBV23-1 is an open reading frame whose function is uncertain. Trimming cost V 0 bases and J 1 base, with 13 bases left between them. This CDR3 comprises 16 residues. The CDR3 bases are TGCGCCAGCAGTCAATCCGGGACGGGGACTTCCTACGAGCAGTACTTC. Protein sequence: CASSQSGTGTSYEQYF.

V and J are TRBV28 and TRBJ2-5; 8 bases are shared with TRBD1. The V and J ends lost 2 bases and 2 bases, in that order; junction bases with no gene match: 13. Germline V CDR1 and CDR2: MDHEN, SYDVKM. The CDR3 loop spans 18 amino acids. The CDR3 coding sequence is TGTGCCAGCAGTTTAGGGGCAGGGGGCTTCGCGGGACAAGAGACCCAGTACTTC. Its translation: CASSLGAGGFAGQETQYF.

This chain links TRBV3-1 (or the pseudogene TRBV3-2) with TRBJ2-6, with a weak D call TRBD1 (6 bases). V gave up 1 base and J gave up 6 bases, with 10 bases separating them. Germline V lookup: CDR1 LGHDT, CDR2 YNNKEL (reference sequence). This CDR3 is built from 15 residues. As DNA, the CDR3 is TGTGCCAGCAGCCAAGTTCAGGGGTTGGCCAACGTCCTGACTTTC. Encoded protein: CASSQVQGLANVLTF.

The genes are TRBV5-4 and TRBJ2-7; 11 nucleotides align to TRBD2. The V segment lost 3 bases and the J segment 5 bases; nucleotides outside the gene matches: 7. The CDR3 contains 15 residues. Germline V gene data show CDR1 as SGHNT and CDR2 as YYREEE (reference sequence). The CDR3 region is CASSSDSGRAHEQYF. As DNA, the CDR3 is TGTGCCAGCAGCTCCGATAGCGGGAGGGCCCACGAGCAGTACTTC.